This TCR beta chain was obtained from a study of T cell responses to AZD1222 COVID-19 vaccine. This clone was counted only a few times. Using immunoSEQ multiplex PCR, the repertoire was profiled, and TCRdb retains in-frame clones only, with some absent. The sample has approximately 99,000 clones, 80% to 95% seen once. Sequenced here: peripheral blood, sampled 28 days after the second AZD1222 dose. The TCR comes from an adult who received the AZD1222 COVID-19 vaccine.

CDR3 sequence reads: CASSSRETQYF. In DNA form, the CDR3 reads TGTGCCAGCAGTTCTAGAGAGACCCAGTACTTC. The chain combines TRBV28 with TRBJ2-5; no clear D. Trimming left V 4 bases short and J 4 bases short, with 4 bases between. CDR3 length: 11 amino acids. The germline CDR1 and CDR2 sequences are MDHEN and SYDVKM.